Shown below are 27 T cell receptor beta chains from a single sample sequenced in a study of T cell changes during pregnancy in multiple sclerosis (dated 2019 in TCRdb). The receptor library was made with the immunoSEQ multiplex PCR assay. TCRdb obtained this table from immuneACCESS and retained in-frame rearrangements with V and J assigned. These tables miss some clones; where compared with another copy, unresolved V genes account for less than half of the shortfall, and the remainder is unexplained. This sample is represented by fewer than 60,000 clones; about nine tenths of them were singletons. The ten largest clonotypes hold 1% to 1.5% of the sample. The material sequenced was peripheral blood, taken in the second trimester of pregnancy. The receptor set was obtained from a female donor with multiple sclerosis, enrolled in a pregnancy study.

The V gene is TRBV4-3, the J gene TRBJ2-2, with 12 bases fitting TRBD1. Germline V gene lookup returns CDR1 LGHNA and CDR2 YSLEER. The CDR3 is made up of 20 amino acids. V trimming: 4 bases; J trimming: 0 bases; junction bases outside the gene matches: 12. In DNA form, the CDR3 reads TGCGCCAGCAGCCCTCACGGAGGGGACAGGGGGCCCGCGAACACCGGGGAGCTGTTTTTT. Residues: CASSPHGGDRGPANTGELFF.

This clone was observed a single time. The chain uses TRBV9 and TRBJ2-1; 7 bases fit TRBD1. V lost 0 bases, J lost 2 bases, and 2 bases stayed unmatched. The CDR3 loop spans 15 amino acids. CDR1 SGDLS and CDR2 YYNGEE come from the germline V gene. In DNA, the CDR3 is TGTGCCAGCAGCGTAGAGGGGACAGCCTACAATGAGCAGTTCTTC. Translating it yields CASSVEGTAYNEQFF.

This chain connects TRBV2 to TRBJ2-5; 12 positions match TRBD2. The CDR3 is made up of 17 amino acids. Germline assignment: CDR1 SNHLY and CDR2 FYNNEI. V gave up 2 bases and J gave up 2 bases; unmatched junction bases: 6. This CDR3 reads CASSESSGGVKQETQYF. DNA for the CDR3: TGTGCCAGCAGTGAATCTAGCGGGGGGGTGAAACAAGAGACCCAGTACTTC.

This rearrangement joins TRBV19 to TRBJ1-5, with a tentative D call TRBD1 (6 bases). Germline V gene sequence: CDR1 LNHDA, CDR2 SQIVND (reference sequence). This CDR3 contains 16 residues. V was pared by 1 base and J by 0 bases, with 10 bases between. For the CDR3, the DNA is TGTGCCAGTAGTATAGGGGGACATCATAGCAATCAGCCCCAGCATTTT. Protein: CASSIGGHHSNQPQHF.

The chain combines TRBV19 with TRBJ1-1; 9 nucleotides match TRBD1. The germline V gene has CDR1 LNHDA and CDR2 SQIVND (reference sequence). The length of the CDR3 is 14 residues. V shed 9 bases and J 5 bases; nucleotides not matched to a gene: 10. This CDR3 reads CASTYQTGGTEAFF. CDR3 sequence (DNA): TGTGCCAGCACCTACCAGACAGGGGGGACTGAAGCTTTCTTT.

This chain uses TRBV9 with TRBJ1-4; 9 nucleotides match TRBD1. Germline values: CDR1 SGDLS, CDR2 YYNGEE. V trimming: 2 bases; J trimming: 7 bases; junction bases outside the gene matches: 9. The length of the CDR3 is 16 residues. CDR3 loop: CASSVTPGQGGEKLFF. In DNA, the CDR3 is TGTGCCAGCAGCGTGACGCCGGGACAGGGAGGTGAAAAACTGTTTTTT.

This chain joins TRBV18 and TRBJ1-6; D not resolved. The CDR3 contains 13 residues. Between the trimmed V and J ends, which lost 6 bases and 6 bases, there was a span of 9 bases. Germline assignment: CDR1 KGHSH and CDR2 LQKENI. In nucleotides, the CDR3 is TGTGCCAGCTCCACGGACTTTAATTCACCCCTCCACTTT. This sequence encodes CASSTDFNSPLHF.

The genes are TRBV19 and TRBJ1-5; 7 bases align to TRBD1. Germline lookup yields CDR1 LNHDA and CDR2 SQIVND (reference sequence). CDR3 length: 13 amino acids. V lost 7 bases, J lost 12 bases, and 12 bases stayed unmatched. Written as DNA, the CDR3 is TGTGCCAGTACGCGACAGGGACGGGTGATCCAGCATTTT. Its protein product is CASTRQGRVIQHF.

The V gene is TRBV7-8, the J gene TRBJ2-1; weak D call: TRBD2 (5 bases). Germline CDR1 reads SGHVS; CDR2 reads FQNEAQ. There are 16 residues in the CDR3. V dropped 4 bases and J dropped 1 base, with 14 bases sitting between them. DNA of the CDR3: TGTGCCAGCAGCTCGAGACCGGGAATTTCCTACAATGAGCAGTTCTTC. Translation gives CASSSRPGISYNEQFF.

This clone was detected only once. The rearrangement joins TRBV5-1 to TRBJ2-7; TRBD2 matches at 9 bases. Losses at the gene ends were 0 bases for V and 3 bases for J; bases not matched to a gene: 10. CDR1 SGHRS and CDR2 YFSETQ come from the germline V gene. This CDR3 is built from 17 residues. CDR3 residues: CASSLASSGDRSYEQYF. Here the CDR3 DNA reads TGCGCCAGCAGCTTGGCGTCTAGCGGGGATAGAAGCTACGAGCAGTACTTC.

This chain connects TRBV19 to TRBJ1-1, with D maybe TRBD1 (5 bases). Germline CDR1 and CDR2: LNHDA and SQIVND (reference sequence). Trimming removed 3 bases at V and 7 bases at J, with 12 bases between. The CDR3 covers 13 residues. The CDR3 region is CASSILGQGEAFF. The CDR3 nucleotides are TGTGCCAGTAGTATTTTAGGTCAGGGTGAAGCTTTCTTT.

V is TRBV7-9 and J is TRBJ1-2, with 8 bases lining up with TRBD1. Per the germline V gene, CDR1 is SEHNR and CDR2 is FQNEAQ (reference sequence). The CDR3 runs to 15 residues. Losses at the gene ends were 5 bases for V and 4 bases for J; bases not matched to a gene: 9. CDR3 sequence (DNA): TGTGCCAGCAGCGACCTACGGACAGGGATCTATGGCTACACCTTC. Its protein is CASSDLRTGIYGYTF.

The J gene is TRBJ2-1, the V gene TRBV4-1; 14 nucleotides line up with TRBD2. This CDR3 contains 20 residues. The trim removed 4 bases at V and 6 bases at J, leaving 17 bases unmatched. CDR1 MGHRA and CDR2 YSYEKL come from the germline V gene. DNA of the CDR3: TGCGCCAGCAGCCGAATTCCGGGACTAGCGGGGGCCACTAGCCCCAATGAGCAGTTCTTC. This gives the protein CASSRIPGLAGATSPNEQFF.

V is TRBV19 and J is TRBJ1-3; 10 bases fit TRBD1. Germline V gene sequence: CDR1 LNHDA, CDR2 SQIVND (reference sequence). The V segment lost 7 bases and the J segment 0 bases; nucleotides outside the gene matches: 12. The CDR3 consists of 18 residues. The CDR3 DNA is TGTGCCAGTATGCCCCCGGGACAGGGGTCCTTCTCTGGAAACACCATATATTTT. Its protein is CASMPPGQGSFSGNTIYF.

V and J are TRBV29-1 and TRBJ2-3; D is ambiguous. Germline CDR1 reads SQVTM; CDR2 reads ANQGSEA. V was pared by 2 bases and J by 4 bases, with 10 bases between. This CDR3 is built from 13 residues. The CDR3 loop is CSVEIGGPDTQYF. In DNA form, the CDR3 reads TGCAGCGTTGAAATCGGTGGGCCAGATACGCAGTATTTT.

The chain links TRBV6-6 to TRBJ1-1; the D is unclear. Germline CDR1 reads MNHNY; CDR2 reads SVGAGI (reference sequence). V lost 5 bases, J lost 13 bases, and 20 bases lay in between. The CDR3 is made up of 13 amino acids. The CDR3 loop is CASSRTEPALHFF. CDR3 coding DNA: TGTGCCAGCAGTAGGACTGAGCCAGCCCTGCATTTCTTT.

V is TRBV6-1 and J is TRBJ2-1, with 10 bases lining up with TRBD1. The junction had 15 bases not matched to a gene; V was cut back by 6 bases and J by 10 bases. Per the germline V gene, CDR1 is MNHNS and CDR2 is SASEGT. This CDR3 is built from 16 residues. The CDR3 loop is CASREPGQGPAGEQFF. CDR3 in DNA: TGTGCCAGCAGGGAACCGGGACAGGGGCCAGCTGGCGAGCAGTTCTTC.

This clone was counted once. The rearrangement uses TRBV10-2 and TRBJ2-5, with D perhaps TRBD1 (5 bases). The J call may be mistaken, given a closer DNA end match to TRBJ2-7. The V gene's germline CDR1 is WSHSY and CDR2 SAAADI. The length of the CDR3 is 16 residues. CDR3 loop: CASSESQTGAAYEQYF. The CDR3 DNA follows: TGCGCCAGCAGTGAGTCCCAAACAGGTGCCGCCTACGAGCAGTACTTC.

The CDR3 reads CASRRQGETEAFF. The CDR3 DNA reads TGTGCCAGTAGGAGACAGGGGGAAACTGAAGCTTTCTTT. The J gene is TRBJ1-1, the V gene TRBV19, with TRBD1 matching over 9 bases. Losses at the gene ends were 6 bases for V and 5 bases for J; bases not matched to a gene: 4. CDR1 and CDR2 from the germline V gene are LNHDA and SQIVND (reference sequence). This CDR3 spans 13 amino acids. Looking up the rest from reference TRBV19 and TRBJ1-1 gives the full variable domain: DGGITQSPKYLFRKEGQNVTLSCEQNLNHDAMYWYRQDPGQGLRLIYYSQIVNDFQKGDIAEGYSVSREKKESFPLTVTSAQKNPTAFYLCASRRQGETEAFFGQGTRLTVV.

The chain employs TRBV7-8 and TRBJ2-4; 9 bases match TRBD1. Per the germline V gene, CDR1 is SGHVS and CDR2 is FQNEAQ. Trimming removed 1 base from V and 6 bases from J; junction bases left unmatched: 1. The CDR3 has 14 residues. The chain's CDR3 is CASSLGQGGNIQYF. In DNA, the CDR3 is TGTGCCAGCAGCTTAGGACAGGGGGGAAACATTCAGTACTTC. The full variable domain, with the rest looked up from reference TRBV7-8 and TRBJ2-4, is GAGVSQSPRYKVAKRGQDVALRCDPISGHVSLFWYQQALGQGPEFLTYFQNEAQLDKSGLPSDRFFAERPEGSVSTLKIQRTQQEDSAVYLCASSLGQGGNIQYFGAGTRLSVL.

The CDR3 here is CASSQARGADTQYF. The CDR3 nucleotides are TGTGCCAGCAGCCAAGCTCGGGGGGCAGATACGCAGTATTTT. This sequence joins TRBV4-2 and TRBJ2-3; TRBD2 aligns across 7 bases. J gave up 4 bases and V 1 base, and 2 bases lay outside the gene matches. Looked up from germline, CDR1 is LGHNA and CDR2 is YNFKEQ. The CDR3 is 14 residues long.

V gene TRBV30 combines with J gene TRBJ2-7, with 8 bases that match TRBD1. The ends lost 1 base at V and 6 bases at J; junction bases unmatched: 8. This CDR3 contains 14 residues. Per germline, CDR1 GTSNPN and CDR2 SVGIG (reference sequence). The CDR3 here is CAWSEGQGVSEQYF. The CDR3 coding sequence is TGTGCCTGGAGTGAAGGACAGGGTGTCTCCGAGCAGTACTTC. Full variable domain (outside the CDR3, taken from reference TRBV30 and TRBJ2-7): SQTIHQWPATLVQPVGSPLSLECTVEGTSNPNLYWYRQAAGRGLQLLFYSVGIGQISSEVPQNLSASRPQDRQFILSSKKLLLSDSGFYLCAWSEGQGVSEQYFGPGTRLTVT.

V usage is TRBV7-6 and J usage is TRBJ2-7, with D possibly matching TRBD2 (6 bases). With 0 bases removed from V and 7 bases from J, the gap between germline ends came to 16 bases. CDR1 and CDR2 from the germline V gene are SGHVS and FNYEAQ. The CDR3 loop spans 15 amino acids. CDR3 nucleotides: TGTGCCAGCAGCTTAGCAAGGTCCGGGACTGGAGAGCAGTACTTC. Its translation: CASSLARSGTGEQYF.

The genes are TRBV9 and TRBJ1-6, with 7 bases identical to TRBD1. V shed 0 bases and J 7 bases; nucleotides not matched to a gene: 1. The CDR3 totals 14 residues. Germline loops: CDR1 SGDLS, CDR2 YYNGEE. CDR3 sequence reads: CASSVETGNSPLHF. The CDR3 DNA sequence: TGTGCCAGCAGCGTAGAGACAGGGAATTCACCCCTCCACTTT.

This chain links TRBV5-1 with TRBJ2-3, with 9 nucleotides matching TRBD1. Germline V gene lookup returns CDR1 SGHRS and CDR2 YFSETQ. The length of the CDR3 is 16 residues. The junction had 8 bases not matched to a gene; V was cut back by 1 base and J by 5 bases. CDR3 amino acids: CASSLMGQGLGDTQYF. As DNA, the CDR3 is TGCGCCAGCAGCTTGATGGGACAGGGCCTTGGAGATACGCAGTATTTT.

The rearrangement joins TRBV19 to TRBJ1-2; TRBD1 matches at 11 bases. CDR1 is LNHDA and CDR2 is SQIVND in the germline V gene (reference sequence). The V gene end was trimmed by 4 bases and the J gene end by 5 bases; junction bases not matched to a gene: 15. This CDR3 has 18 amino acids. The CDR3 is CASSTNSLTGQGAYGYTF. Written as DNA, the CDR3 is TGTGCCAGTAGTACCAATTCCCTGACCGGACAGGGGGCGTATGGCTACACCTTC.

The genes are TRBV4-1 and TRBJ1-1; D gene unclear. The CDR3 runs to 16 residues. Germline V gives CDR1 MGHRA, CDR2 YSYEKL. Between the trimmed V and J ends, which lost 2 bases and 2 bases, there was a span of 15 bases. This CDR3 is CASSQKLQNFNTEAFF. The CDR3 nucleotides read TGCGCCAGCAGCCAAAAGCTACAGAATTTTAACACTGAAGCTTTCTTT.